This entry concerns a single T cell receptor beta chain. These data belong to a study of blood T cell dynamics during melanoma immunotherapy. There are 15 residues in the CDR3. The germline CDR1 and CDR2 sequences are SGHAT and FQNNGV. V shed 5 bases, J shed 4 bases, and the junction held 10 bases outside the gene matches. This sample's time point: week 3, after first cycle of checkpoint inhibitor. Response was assessed by RECIST 1.1 at 12 weeks, except a couple of rapid progressors. No patient had earlier systemic cancer treatment, concurrent immunosuppressants, or another active cancer. The table came from immunoSEQ multiplex PCR; TCRdb's copy has only in-frame clones and leaves some out. The sample has some 11,000 clones, around 87% seen once.

The TCR sequence derives from a human donor with melanoma. The sample was blood, taken from a patient treated with checkpoint blockade. The chain is built from TRBV11-2 and TRBJ2-7; 8 bases are a match to TRBD1. CDR3 region: CASSPVRGPAYEQYF. CDR3 sequence (DNA): TGTGCCAGCAGCCCGGTCAGGGGGCCTGCTTACGAGCAGTACTTC.